This record concerns one T cell receptor (beta chain) sequence. Its antigen is not known. The data were produced by immunoSEQ multiplex PCR, yet TCRdb's version contains in-frame clones alone and is incomplete. Among more than 20,000 clones, approximately 87% were seen once, and the ten largest hold 29%. This CDR3 spans 12 amino acids. From germline, CDR1 is SGHNT and CDR2 YYREEE (reference sequence). V was pared by 0 bases and J by 1 base, with 1 base between. The data originate from a study of OX40 agonist ivuxolimab in advanced cancers. Notes on the study in general: In CD8+ T cells, expanded clones were on average more numerous than in CD4+.

V usage is TRBV5-4 and J usage is TRBJ1-2; D is unresolved. This specimen was CD4+ or CD8+ T cells sorted from blood, taken in a trial of the OX40 agonist ivuxolimab. This clonotype originated in an adult with an advanced solid tumor such as melanoma, head and neck, liver or kidney cancer. In nucleotides, the CDR3 is TGTGCCAGCAGCTTGGGTAACTATGGCTACACCTTC. It is translated as CASSLGNYGYTF.